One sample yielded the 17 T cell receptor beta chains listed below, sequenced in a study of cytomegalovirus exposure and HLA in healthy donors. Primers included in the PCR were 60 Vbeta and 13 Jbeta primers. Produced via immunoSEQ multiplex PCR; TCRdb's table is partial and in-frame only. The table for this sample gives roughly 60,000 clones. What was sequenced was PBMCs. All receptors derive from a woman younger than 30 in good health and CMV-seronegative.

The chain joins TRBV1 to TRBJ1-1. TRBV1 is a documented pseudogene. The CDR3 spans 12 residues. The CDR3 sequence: CTSRQDPGEAFF. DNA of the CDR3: TGCACCAGCAGACAAGACCCGGGTGAAGCTTTCTTT.

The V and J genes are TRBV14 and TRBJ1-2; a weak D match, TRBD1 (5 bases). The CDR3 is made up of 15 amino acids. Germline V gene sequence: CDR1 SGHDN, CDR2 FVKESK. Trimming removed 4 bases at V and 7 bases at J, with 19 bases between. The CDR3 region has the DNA TGTGCCAGCAGCCCGGAACGGGCAGGGCTGCGTGGCTACACCTTC. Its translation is CASSPERAGLRGYTF.

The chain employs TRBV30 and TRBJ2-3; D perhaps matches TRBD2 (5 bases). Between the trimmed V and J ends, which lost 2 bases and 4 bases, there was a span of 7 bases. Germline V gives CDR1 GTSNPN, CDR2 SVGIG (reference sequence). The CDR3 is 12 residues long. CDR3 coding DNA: TGTGCCTGGAGTCCCGGGGCAGATACGCAGTATTTT. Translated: CAWSPGADTQYF.

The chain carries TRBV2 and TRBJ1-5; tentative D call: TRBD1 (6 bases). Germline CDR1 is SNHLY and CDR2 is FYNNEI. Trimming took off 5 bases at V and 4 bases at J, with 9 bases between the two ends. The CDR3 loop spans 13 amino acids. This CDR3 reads CASSPDSNQPQHF. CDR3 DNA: TGTGCCAGCAGTCCGGACAGTAATCAGCCCCAGCATTTT.

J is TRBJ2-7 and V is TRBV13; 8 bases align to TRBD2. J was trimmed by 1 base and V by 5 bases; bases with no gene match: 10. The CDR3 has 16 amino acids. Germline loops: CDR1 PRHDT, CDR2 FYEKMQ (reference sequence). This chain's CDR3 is CASSPPPGGLSYEQYF. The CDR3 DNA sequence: TGTGCCAGCAGCCCGCCCCCGGGGGGGTTATCCTACGAGCAGTACTTC. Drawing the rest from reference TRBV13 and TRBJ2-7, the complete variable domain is AAGVIQSPRHLIKEKRETATLKCYPIPRHDTVYWYQQGPGQDPQFLISFYEKMQSDKGSIPDRFSAQQFSDYHSELNMSSLELGDSALYFCASSPPPGGLSYEQYFGPGTRLTVT.

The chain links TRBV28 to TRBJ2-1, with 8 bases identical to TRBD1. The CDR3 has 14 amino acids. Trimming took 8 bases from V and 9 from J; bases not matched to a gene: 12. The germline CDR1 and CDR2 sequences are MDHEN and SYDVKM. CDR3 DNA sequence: TGTGCCAGCGTGGGACAGGCAGGTATAGGTGAGCAGTTCTTC. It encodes CASVGQAGIGEQFF.

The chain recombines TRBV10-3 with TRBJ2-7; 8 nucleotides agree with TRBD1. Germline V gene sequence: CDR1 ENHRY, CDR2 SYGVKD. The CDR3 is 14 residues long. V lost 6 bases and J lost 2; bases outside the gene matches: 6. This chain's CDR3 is CAIRIGQGPYEQYF. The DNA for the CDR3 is TGTGCCATCAGAATCGGACAGGGACCCTACGAGCAGTACTTC.

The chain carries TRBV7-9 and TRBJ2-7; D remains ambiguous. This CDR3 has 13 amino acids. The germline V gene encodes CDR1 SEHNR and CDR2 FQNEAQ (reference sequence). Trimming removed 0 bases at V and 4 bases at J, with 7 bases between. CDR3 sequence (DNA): TGTGCCAGCAGCTTAGCCGGGTCATACGAGCAGTACTTC. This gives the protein CASSLAGSYEQYF.

The CDR3 reads CASSLGMAGFTDTQYF. The CDR3 DNA sequence: TGTGCCAGCAGCTTAGGTATGGCGGGATTCACAGATACGCAGTATTTT. This rearrangement joins TRBV7-2 to TRBJ2-3, with D possibly being TRBD2 (6 bases). The germline V and J ends were trimmed by 1 base and 2 bases, with 13 bases remaining between them. The CDR3 is 16 amino acids. Germline CDR1 SGHTA, CDR2 FQGNSA.

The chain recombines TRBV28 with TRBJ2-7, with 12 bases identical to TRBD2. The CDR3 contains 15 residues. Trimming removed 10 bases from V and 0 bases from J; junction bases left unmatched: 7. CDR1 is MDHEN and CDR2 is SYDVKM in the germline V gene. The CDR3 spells CATTLAGGYSYEQYF. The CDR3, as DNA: TGTGCCACTACACTAGCGGGAGGATACTCCTACGAGCAGTACTTC.

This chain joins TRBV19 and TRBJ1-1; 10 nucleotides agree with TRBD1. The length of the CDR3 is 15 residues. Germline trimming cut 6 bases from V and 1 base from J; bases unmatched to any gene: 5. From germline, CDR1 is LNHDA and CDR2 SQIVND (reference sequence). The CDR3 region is CASSHRDRGNTEAFF. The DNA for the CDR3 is TGTGCCAGTAGCCACCGGGACAGGGGGAACACTGAAGCTTTCTTT.

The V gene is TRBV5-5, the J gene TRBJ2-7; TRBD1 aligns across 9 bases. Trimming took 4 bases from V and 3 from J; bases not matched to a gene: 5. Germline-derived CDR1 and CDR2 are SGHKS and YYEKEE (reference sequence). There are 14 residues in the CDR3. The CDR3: CASSLEGQGYEQYF. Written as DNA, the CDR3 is TGTGCCAGCAGCCTTGAGGGACAGGGCTACGAGCAGTACTTC.

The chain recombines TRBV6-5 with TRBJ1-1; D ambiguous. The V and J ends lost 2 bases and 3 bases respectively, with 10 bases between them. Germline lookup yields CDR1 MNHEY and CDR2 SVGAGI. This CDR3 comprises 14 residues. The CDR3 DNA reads TGTGCCAGCAGTTACCGGTCCGGGGACACTGAAGCTTTCTTT. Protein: CASSYRSGDTEAFF.

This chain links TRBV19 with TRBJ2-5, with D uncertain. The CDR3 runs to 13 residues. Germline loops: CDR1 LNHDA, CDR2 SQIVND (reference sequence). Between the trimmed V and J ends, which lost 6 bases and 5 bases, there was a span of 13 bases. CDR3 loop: CASSVTHWETQYF. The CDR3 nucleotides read TGTGCCAGTAGCGTCACTCATTGGGAGACCCAGTACTTC.

Here the CDR3 reads CASSPGTSVRSEQYF. For the CDR3, the DNA is TGTGCCAGCAGCCCCGGGACTAGCGTCAGAAGTGAGCAGTACTTC. The rearrangement joins TRBV5-5 to TRBJ2-7; 10 bases match TRBD2. Looked up from germline, CDR1 is SGHKS and CDR2 is YYEKEE (reference sequence). Germline trimming cut 4 bases from V and 7 bases from J; bases unmatched to any gene: 11. The CDR3 is made up of 15 amino acids.

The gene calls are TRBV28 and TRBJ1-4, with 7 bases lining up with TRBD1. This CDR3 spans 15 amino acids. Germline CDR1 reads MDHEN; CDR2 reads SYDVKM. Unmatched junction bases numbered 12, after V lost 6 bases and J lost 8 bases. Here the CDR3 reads CASSTRGQGGEKLFF. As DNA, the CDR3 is TGTGCCAGCAGCACAAGGGGGCAGGGGGGAGAAAAACTGTTTTTT.

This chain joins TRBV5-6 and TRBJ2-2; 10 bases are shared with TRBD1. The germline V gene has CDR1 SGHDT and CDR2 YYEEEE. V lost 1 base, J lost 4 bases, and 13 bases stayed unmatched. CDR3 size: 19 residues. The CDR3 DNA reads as TGTGCCAGCAGCTTGCCGACAGGGGGCCCGGAGCGGGGCACCGGGGAGCTGTTTTTT. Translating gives CASSLPTGGPERGTGELFF.